These T cell receptor beta chains were read from a single sample in a study of Graves' ophthalmopathy and Graves' hyperthyroidism. MiXCR, applied by TCRdb to the multiplex PCR reads, yields one record per CDR3 protein. Among approximately 460,000 distinct CDR3 sequences listed, around 14% were seen once. Sequencing was carried out using blood. These TCRs come from a woman in her twenties or thirties with Graves' ophthalmopathy. The CDR3 runs from the conserved cysteine through the conserved F or W. Fields, in order: J gene, clone size, V gene, D gene, CDR3 length, CDR3 protein, CDR3 DNA. D genes are given only for firm matches. Size values are once, few and many counts, or a class for expanded clones, and some rows have none.

j_call: TRBJ1-1
clone_size: many
v_call: TRBV18
d_call: NA
cdr3_length: 13
cdr3_aa: CASSRGGGTEAFF
cdr3_nt: TGTGCCAGCTCCCGGGGGGGCGGCACTGAAGCTTTCTTT

j_call: TRBJ2-2
clone_size: many
v_call: TRBV13
d_call: NA
cdr3_length: 14
cdr3_aa: CASSNEGDAGELFF
cdr3_nt: TGTGCCAGCAGCAATGAAGGGGATGCCGGGGAGCTGTTTTTT

j_call: TRBJ1-5
clone_size: NA
v_call: TRBV13
d_call: TRBD1
cdr3_length: 19
cdr3_aa: CASSELSGTGDHSNQPQHF
cdr3_nt: TGTGCCAGCAGCGAGTTATCCGGGACAGGAGACCATAGCAATCAGCCCCAGCATTTT

j_call: TRBJ2-2
clone_size: few
v_call: TRBV24-1
d_call: NA
cdr3_length: 15
cdr3_aa: CATSDAGIITGELFF
cdr3_nt: TGTGCCACCAGTGATGCCGGGATAATTACCGGGGAGCTGTTTTTT

j_call: TRBJ1-2
clone_size: many
v_call: TRBV12-3/TRBV12-4
d_call: NA
cdr3_length: 13
cdr3_aa: CASSLAGYYGYTF
cdr3_nt: TGTGCCAGCAGTTTAGCCGGGTATTATGGCTACACCTTC

j_call: TRBJ2-7
clone_size: many
v_call: TRBV5-1
d_call: NA
cdr3_length: 16
cdr3_aa: CASAPTGQKGGYEQYF
cdr3_nt: TGCGCCAGCGCCCCTACGGGCCAAAAGGGGGGCTACGAGCAGTACTTC

j_call: TRBJ2-5
clone_size: many
v_call: TRBV13
d_call: NA
cdr3_length: 14
cdr3_aa: CASSPTDRQETQYF
cdr3_nt: TGTGCCAGCAGCCCTACAGATCGCCAAGAGACCCAGTACTTC

j_call: TRBJ2-5
clone_size: many
v_call: TRBV29-1
d_call: NA
cdr3_length: 17
cdr3_aa: CSVEDLLGASAKETQYF
cdr3_nt: TGCAGCGTTGAAGATCTTCTGGGGGCCTCGGCCAAAGAGACCCAGTACTTC

j_call: TRBJ2-2
clone_size: many
v_call: TRBV12-3/TRBV12-4
d_call: TRBD2
cdr3_length: 17
cdr3_aa: CASSLFSGRADTGELFF
cdr3_nt: TGTGCCAGCAGTTTATTTAGCGGGAGGGCCGACACCGGGGAGCTGTTTTTT

j_call: TRBJ1-2
clone_size: few
v_call: TRBV5-1
d_call: TRBD1
cdr3_length: 14
cdr3_aa: CASRPTGQGYGYTF
cdr3_nt: TGCGCCAGCAGACCAACGGGACAGGGATATGGCTACACCTTC

j_call: TRBJ1-1
clone_size: many
v_call: TRBV28
d_call: NA
cdr3_length: 15
cdr3_aa: CASSFPGWGTAEAFF
cdr3_nt: TGTGCCAGCAGTTTCCCCGGGTGGGGTACCGCTGAAGCTTTCTTT

j_call: TRBJ2-6
clone_size: many
v_call: TRBV6-1
d_call: TRBD1
cdr3_length: 16
cdr3_aa: CASSTTGDAGANVLTF
cdr3_nt: TGTGCCAGCAGTACGACAGGGGACGCTGGGGCCAACGTCCTGACTTTC

j_call: TRBJ2-7
clone_size: many
v_call: TRBV20-1
d_call: TRBD2
cdr3_length: 14
cdr3_aa: CSATQSGVSYEQYF
cdr3_nt: TGCAGTGCTACTCAAAGCGGGGTCTCCTACGAGCAGTACTTC

j_call: TRBJ1-6
clone_size: NA
v_call: TRBV12-3/TRBV12-4
d_call: NA
cdr3_length: 15
cdr3_aa: CASSPLQADNSPLHF
cdr3_nt: TGTGCCAGCAGTCCCCTCCAAGCGGATAATTCACCCCTCCACTTT

j_call: TRBJ2-7
clone_size: NA
v_call: TRBV10-3
d_call: NA
cdr3_length: 16
cdr3_aa: CAITPAGGLGAGEQYF
cdr3_nt: TGTGCCATCACCCCGGCGGGTGGATTGGGAGCCGGAGAGCAGTACTTC

j_call: TRBJ2-7
clone_size: NA
v_call: TRBV11-1
d_call: NA
cdr3_length: 11
cdr3_aa: CASRPMYEQYF
cdr3_nt: TGTGCCAGCAGGCCTATGTACGAGCAGTACTTC

j_call: TRBJ1-2
clone_size: NA
v_call: TRBV12-3/TRBV12-4
d_call: NA
cdr3_length: 13
cdr3_aa: CASSPSAFYGYSF
cdr3_nt: TGTGCCAGCAGTCCTTCCGCCTTCTATGGCTACAGCTTC

j_call: TRBJ2-7
clone_size: NA
v_call: TRBV6-2/TRBV6-3
d_call: TRBD2
cdr3_length: 16
cdr3_aa: CASCEGLAVNSYEQYF
cdr3_nt: TGTGCCAGCTGTGAGGGACTAGCGGTGAACTCCTACGAGCAGTACTTC

j_call: TRBJ2-5
clone_size: many
v_call: TRBV12-3/TRBV12-4
d_call: TRBD2
cdr3_length: 14
cdr3_aa: CASSLSSGGETQYF
cdr3_nt: TGTGCCAGCAGTTTAAGTAGCGGGGGAGAGACCCAGTACTTC

j_call: TRBJ2-7
clone_size: few
v_call: TRBV5-1
d_call: TRBD1
cdr3_length: 16
cdr3_aa: CASSYISGQGTYEQYF
cdr3_nt: TGCGCCAGCAGCTATATTTCGGGACAGGGGACCTACGAGCAGTACTTC

j_call: TRBJ1-6
clone_size: many
v_call: TRBV12-3/TRBV12-4
d_call: NA
cdr3_length: 16
cdr3_aa: CASSYNSGQKLSPLHF
cdr3_nt: TGTGCCAGCAGTTACAATTCGGGACAAAAACTTTCACCCCTCCACTTT

j_call: TRBJ1-1
clone_size: many
v_call: TRBV20-1
d_call: NA
cdr3_length: 12
cdr3_aa: CSARRQNTEAFF
cdr3_nt: TGCAGTGCTCGAAGACAGAACACTGAAGCTTTCTTT

j_call: TRBJ1-1
clone_size: many
v_call: TRBV6-2/TRBV6-3
d_call: NA
cdr3_length: 13
cdr3_aa: CASRADRNTEAFF
cdr3_nt: TGTGCCAGCAGGGCCGACAGGAACACTGAAGCTTTCTTT

j_call: TRBJ1-1
clone_size: NA
v_call: TRBV4-1
d_call: NA
cdr3_length: 14
cdr3_aa: CASSQVEGRTEAFF
cdr3_nt: TGCGCCAGCAGCCAAGTAGAGGGGAGGACTGAAGCTTTCTTT

j_call: TRBJ2-7
clone_size: many
v_call: TRBV28
d_call: NA
cdr3_length: 14
cdr3_aa: CASSPRETSYEQYF
cdr3_nt: TGTGCCAGCAGTCCCCGGGAAACATCCTACGAGCAGTACTTC

j_call: TRBJ1-1
clone_size: many
v_call: TRBV7-2
d_call: NA
cdr3_length: 15
cdr3_aa: CASSPVSTVNTEAFF
cdr3_nt: TGTGCCAGCAGCCCTGTATCGACAGTGAACACTGAAGCTTTCTTT

j_call: TRBJ2-5
clone_size: many
v_call: TRBV30
d_call: NA
cdr3_length: 13
cdr3_aa: CAWSIRGQETQYF
cdr3_nt: TGTGCCTGGAGTATAAGGGGGCAAGAGACCCAGTACTTC

j_call: TRBJ1-1
clone_size: NA
v_call: TRBV28
d_call: TRBD1
cdr3_length: 14
cdr3_aa: CASSSQGGTTEAFF
cdr3_nt: TGTGCCAGCAGTTCCCAGGGGGGCACCACTGAAGCTTTCTTT

j_call: TRBJ1-1
clone_size: many
v_call: TRBV30
d_call: TRBD1
cdr3_length: 17
cdr3_aa: CAWSSGQGYPMNTEAFF
cdr3_nt: TGTGCCTGGAGCTCGGGACAGGGGTACCCAATGAACACTGAAGCTTTCTTT

j_call: TRBJ2-7
clone_size: NA
v_call: TRBV6-5
d_call: TRBD1
cdr3_length: 16
cdr3_aa: CASSSPGGLRDYEQYF
cdr3_nt: TGTGCCAGCAGTTCCCCAGGGGGCCTAAGGGACTACGAGCAGTACTTC

j_call: TRBJ1-5
clone_size: many
v_call: TRBV12-3/TRBV12-4
d_call: NA
cdr3_length: 16
cdr3_aa: CASSLVAGHSNQPQHF
cdr3_nt: TGTGCCAGCAGTTTAGTGGCAGGACATAGCAATCAGCCCCAGCATTTT

j_call: TRBJ1-1
clone_size: few
v_call: TRBV29-1
d_call: TRBD1
cdr3_length: 16
cdr3_aa: CSVEDYDREENTEAFF
cdr3_nt: TGCAGCGTTGAAGATTACGACAGGGAGGAGAACACTGAAGCTTTCTTT

j_call: TRBJ1-1
clone_size: many
v_call: TRBV5-1
d_call: NA
cdr3_length: 13
cdr3_aa: CASSPGINTEAFF
cdr3_nt: TGCGCCAGCAGTCCAGGGATAAATACTGAAGCTTTCTTT

j_call: TRBJ1-2
clone_size: many
v_call: TRBV28
d_call: NA
cdr3_length: 14
cdr3_aa: CASSLGFSNYGYTF
cdr3_nt: TGTGCCAGCAGTTTAGGTTTCTCGAACTATGGCTACACCTTC

j_call: TRBJ2-5
clone_size: NA
v_call: TRBV12-3/TRBV12-4
d_call: NA
cdr3_length: 15
cdr3_aa: CASSLRGGIGETQYF
cdr3_nt: TGTGCCAGCAGTTTAAGAGGGGGTATAGGGGAGACCCAGTACTTC

j_call: TRBJ2-2
clone_size: few
v_call: TRBV19
d_call: TRBD2
cdr3_length: 18
cdr3_aa: CASSIATSVTANTGELFF
cdr3_nt: TGTGCCAGTAGTATCGCGACTAGCGTAACCGCGAACACCGGGGAGCTGTTTTTT

j_call: TRBJ2-5
clone_size: many
v_call: TRBV28
d_call: TRBD1
cdr3_length: 15
cdr3_aa: CASSEPGQGFETQYF
cdr3_nt: TGTGCCAGCAGTGAACCGGGACAGGGTTTTGAGACCCAGTACTTC

j_call: TRBJ2-7
clone_size: many
v_call: TRBV7-8
d_call: TRBD2
cdr3_length: 15
cdr3_aa: CASSLVWRGGYEQYF
cdr3_nt: TGTGCCAGCAGCTTAGTCTGGCGGGGGGGATACGAGCAGTACTTC

j_call: TRBJ2-7
clone_size: many
v_call: TRBV20-1
d_call: NA
cdr3_length: 12
cdr3_aa: CSAPVLPYEQYF
cdr3_nt: TGCAGTGCCCCGGTGCTCCCCTACGAGCAGTACTTC

j_call: TRBJ1-1
clone_size: NA
v_call: TRBV5-1
d_call: NA
cdr3_length: 13
cdr3_aa: CASSPRDNTEAFF
cdr3_nt: TGCGCCAGCAGCCCCAGGGACAACACTGAAGCTTTCTTT

j_call: TRBJ1-2
clone_size: many
v_call: TRBV6-1
d_call: NA
cdr3_length: 14
cdr3_aa: CASSEADRSYGYTF
cdr3_nt: TGTGCCAGCAGTGAAGCTGACAGGTCCTATGGCTACACCTTC

j_call: TRBJ2-7
clone_size: many
v_call: TRBV4-1
d_call: TRBD1
cdr3_length: 15
cdr3_aa: CASSHSQDREYEQYF
cdr3_nt: TGCGCCAGCAGCCATTCCCAGGACAGGGAATACGAGCAGTACTTC

j_call: TRBJ1-5
clone_size: many
v_call: TRBV6-5
d_call: NA
cdr3_length: 14
cdr3_aa: CASSPDSINQPQHF
cdr3_nt: TGTGCCAGCAGTCCTGACTCTATCAATCAGCCCCAGCATTTT

j_call: TRBJ2-5
clone_size: few
v_call: TRBV13
d_call: NA
cdr3_length: 12
cdr3_aa: CASSFSAETQYF
cdr3_nt: TGTGCCAGCAGCTTCTCGGCTGAGACCCAGTACTTC

j_call: TRBJ1-2
clone_size: many
v_call: TRBV6-1
d_call: TRBD1
cdr3_length: 14
cdr3_aa: CASRAGTGTYGYTF
cdr3_nt: TGTGCCAGCAGGGCCGGGACAGGTACCTATGGCTACACCTTC

j_call: TRBJ2-7
clone_size: many
v_call: TRBV27
d_call: TRBD2
cdr3_length: 15
cdr3_aa: CASSQGSGESYEQYF
cdr3_nt: TGTGCCAGCAGTCAAGGAAGCGGGGAGTCCTACGAGCAGTACTTC

j_call: TRBJ2-5
clone_size: many
v_call: TRBV10-3
d_call: TRBD1
cdr3_length: 12
cdr3_aa: CAIKDRGETQYF
cdr3_nt: TGTGCCATCAAGGACAGGGGAGAGACCCAGTACTTC

j_call: TRBJ2-5
clone_size: many
v_call: TRBV6-1
d_call: TRBD1
cdr3_length: 14
cdr3_aa: CASSQGTGRGTQYF
cdr3_nt: TGTGCCAGCAGTCAGGGGACAGGACGAGGGACCCAGTACTTC

j_call: TRBJ2-7
clone_size: once
v_call: TRBV6-1
d_call: TRBD2
cdr3_length: 14
cdr3_aa: CASSGLASGYEQYF
cdr3_nt: TGTGCCAGCAGTGGGCTAGCTAGCGGCTACGAGCAGTACTTC

j_call: TRBJ1-5
clone_size: NA
v_call: TRBV2
d_call: NA
cdr3_length: 13
cdr3_aa: CASSAQGLRAQHF
cdr3_nt: TGTGCCAGCAGTGCACAGGGTCTCAGGGCCCAGCATTTT

j_call: TRBJ2-7
clone_size: many
v_call: TRBV12-3/TRBV12-4
d_call: NA
cdr3_length: 13
cdr3_aa: CASSLSASNEQYF
cdr3_nt: TGTGCCAGCAGTTTATCGGCATCCAACGAGCAGTACTTC

j_call: TRBJ1-2
clone_size: many
v_call: TRBV9
d_call: NA
cdr3_length: 12
cdr3_aa: CASSVTWDGYTF
cdr3_nt: TGTGCCAGCAGCGTTACCTGGGATGGCTACACCTTC

j_call: TRBJ1-3
clone_size: many
v_call: TRBV7-4
d_call: TRBD1
cdr3_length: 16
cdr3_aa: CASSFRTGVSGNTIYF
cdr3_nt: TGTGCCAGCAGTTTCAGGACAGGGGTCTCTGGAAACACCATATATTTT

j_call: TRBJ1-6
clone_size: many
v_call: TRBV9
d_call: NA
cdr3_length: 13
cdr3_aa: CASSQGVDSPLHF
cdr3_nt: TGTGCCAGCTCTCAGGGAGTTGATTCACCCCTCCACTTT

j_call: TRBJ2-5
clone_size: NA
v_call: TRBV12-3/TRBV12-4
d_call: NA
cdr3_length: 14
cdr3_aa: CASGPKGAWGTQYF
cdr3_nt: TGTGCCAGCGGACCAAAAGGGGCATGGGGGACCCAGTACTTC

j_call: TRBJ1-3
clone_size: NA
v_call: TRBV5-1
d_call: NA
cdr3_length: 15
cdr3_aa: CASSLTYKEGNTIYF
cdr3_nt: TGCGCCAGCAGCTTGACCTACAAGGAGGGAAACACCATATATTTT

j_call: TRBJ2-7
clone_size: many
v_call: TRBV19
d_call: NA
cdr3_length: 13
cdr3_aa: CASKGELGDEQYF
cdr3_nt: TGTGCCAGTAAAGGGGAACTGGGCGACGAGCAGTACTTC